This T cell receptor beta chain was retrieved from a study of beta chain features in type 1 diabetes. Study conclusions and caveats: Type 1 diabetes patients had VDJ junctions that carried fewer insertions and more deletions. Sequencing from cDNA could over-represent high-TCR-expressing cells. Across all four CD4+ subsets, people with type 1 diabetes showed modestly shorter TCRB CDR3s.

Purity above 95% was achieved in all sorted populations. Note on this clone: Its specificity is unknown.

The entirety of the isolated RNA underwent reverse transcription, so expressed TCRB transcripts were sequenced. Some 3.6 million reads on average were seen across naive, central memory and regulatory T cell samples. Data came from immunoSEQ multiplex PCR; TCRdb stores just in-frame clones and leaves some out. This table holds 300,000 to 400,000 clones, 13% found once. Germline V gene data show CDR1 as LGHNA and CDR2 as YSLEER. The CDR3 is 14 residues long. Between the trimmed V and J ends, which lost 4 bases and 7 bases, there was a span of 16 bases. The clonotype was recovered from a young woman with type 1 diabetes. The sample taken for sequencing was naive CD4+ T cells from blood. The rearrangement links TRBV4-3 to TRBJ1-2; D is ambiguous. CDR3 coding DNA: TGCGCCAGCAGCCCCGACTATAGCTCCTCTGGCTACACCTTC. Translated, it gives CASSPDYSSSGYTF.